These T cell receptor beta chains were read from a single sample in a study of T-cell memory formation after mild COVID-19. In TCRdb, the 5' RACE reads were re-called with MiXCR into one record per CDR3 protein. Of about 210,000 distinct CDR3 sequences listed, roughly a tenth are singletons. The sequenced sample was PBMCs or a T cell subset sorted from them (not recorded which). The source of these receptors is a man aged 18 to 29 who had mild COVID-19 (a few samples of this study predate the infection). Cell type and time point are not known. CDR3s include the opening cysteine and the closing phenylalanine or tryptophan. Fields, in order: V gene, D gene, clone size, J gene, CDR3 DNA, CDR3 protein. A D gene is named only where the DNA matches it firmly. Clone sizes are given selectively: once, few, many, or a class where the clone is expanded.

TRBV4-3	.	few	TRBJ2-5	TGCGCCAGCAGCCAAGAGCGTTCGGGAGAGACCCAGTACTTC	CASSQERSGETQYF
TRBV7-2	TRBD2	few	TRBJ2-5	TGTGCCAGCAGTGTTACCGGGACTAGCGGACAGGAGACCCAGTACTTC	CASSVTGTSGQETQYF
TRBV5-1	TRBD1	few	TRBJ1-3	TGCGCCAGCAGCTGGGGACAGGGCGGCTCTGGAAACACCATATATTTT	CASSWGQGGSGNTIYF
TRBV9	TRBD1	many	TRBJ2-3	TGTGCCAGCAGCGCCCGGGACAGGGTATCCACAGATACGCAGTATTTT	CASSARDRVSTDTQYF
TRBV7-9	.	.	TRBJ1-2	TGTGCCAGCAGCGGGGAGCACACCTTC	CASSGEHTF
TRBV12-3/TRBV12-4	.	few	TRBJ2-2	TGTGCCAGCAGTTTAGCACCACAGAACACCGGGGAGCTGTTTTTT	CASSLAPQNTGELFF
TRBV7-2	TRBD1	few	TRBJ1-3	TGTGCCAGCAGCTCCGGGACAGGGATCTCTGGAAACACCATATATTTT	CASSSGTGISGNTIYF
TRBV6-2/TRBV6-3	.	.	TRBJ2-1	TGTGCCAGCAGCACACCGGCAGGGAACCATGAGCAGTTCTTC	CASSTPAGNHEQFF
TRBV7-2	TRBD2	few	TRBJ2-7	TGTGCCAGCAGCCCACGACTAGCGGGGAGCTCCTACGAGCAGTACTTC	CASSPRLAGSSYEQYF
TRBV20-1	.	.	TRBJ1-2	TGCAGTGCTAGAGACGGGAAGGGAGGCTACACCTTC	CSARDGKGGYTF
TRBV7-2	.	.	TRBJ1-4	TGTGCCAGCAGTTACAGGGAAACTAATGAAAAACTGTTTTTT	CASSYRETNEKLFF
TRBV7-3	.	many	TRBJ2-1	TGTGCCAGCAGCTTAAGAGGGCTCACTCGGGATGAGCAGTTCTTC	CASSLRGLTRDEQFF
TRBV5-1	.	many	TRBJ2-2	TGCGCCAGCAGCTTGGACGGACAACTAGCCACCGGGGAGCTGTTTTTT	CASSLDGQLATGELFF
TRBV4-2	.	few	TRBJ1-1	TGTGCCAGCAGCCAAGGCAGTTTGAACACTGAAGCTTTCTTT	CASSQGSLNTEAFF
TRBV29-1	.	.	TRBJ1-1	TGCAGCGTTGCGGGGTGGAGCACTGAAGCTTTCTTT	CSVAGWSTEAFF
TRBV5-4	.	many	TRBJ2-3	TGTGCCAGCAGCATAAGACTAGAAAGGCTCACAGATACGCAGTATTTT	CASSIRLERLTDTQYF
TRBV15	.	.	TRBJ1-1	TGTGCCACCAGCAGAGTCCGGGAGGGCACTGAAGCTTTCTTT	CATSRVREGTEAFF
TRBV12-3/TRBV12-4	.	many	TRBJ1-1	TGTGCCAGTACCCTTGGGACTATGAACACTGAAGCTTTCTTT	CASTLGTMNTEAFF
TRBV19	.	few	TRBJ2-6	.	CASSSGSGANVLTF
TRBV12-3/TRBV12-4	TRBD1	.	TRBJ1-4	TGTGCCAGCAGTGTCCGGGACAGAGACGCAACTAATGAAAAACTGTTTTTT	CASSVRDRDATNEKLFF
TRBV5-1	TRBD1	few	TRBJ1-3	TGCGCCAGCAGCTTGATGACAGGGGTAGGAAACACCATATATTTT	CASSLMTGVGNTIYF
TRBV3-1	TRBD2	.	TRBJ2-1	TGTGCCAGCAGTAAACTAGCGGGGGGGCGGAGGGAGCAGTTCTTC	CASSKLAGGRREQFF
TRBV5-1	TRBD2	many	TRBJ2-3	TGCGCCAGCAGCCCCCTAGCGGACCCCCTCACAGATACGCAGTATTTT	CASSPLADPLTDTQYF
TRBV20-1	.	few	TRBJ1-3	TGCAGTGCTAGTAGAACAGGAGGCTCTGGAAACACCATATATTTT	CSASRTGGSGNTIYF
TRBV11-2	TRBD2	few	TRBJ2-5	TGTGCCAGCAGCTCTCCGCGGGGGGGAACGGGGGAGACCCAGTACTTC	CASSSPRGGTGETQYF
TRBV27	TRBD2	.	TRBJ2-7	TGTGCCAGCAGTTACTCGGGACTAGCGGGGGGTCGCTACGAGCAGTACTTC	CASSYSGLAGGRYEQYF
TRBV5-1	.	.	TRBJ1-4	TGCGCCAGCAGCTTGGCCGGGGCGGATGAAAAACTGTTTTTT	CASSLAGADEKLFF
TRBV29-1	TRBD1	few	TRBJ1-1	TGCAGCGTTGTAGGTTCAGGGGGGAGTGTTAACACTGAAGCTTTCTTT	CSVVGSGGSVNTEAFF
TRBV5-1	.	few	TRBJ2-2	TGCGCCAGCAGCTTGGCCTTAGGGACAATCACCGGGGAGCTGTTTTTT	CASSLALGTITGELFF
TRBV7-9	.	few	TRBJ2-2	TGTGCCAGCAGCATGTTCACGGGGGCTAACACCGGGGAGCTGTTTTTT	CASSMFTGANTGELFF
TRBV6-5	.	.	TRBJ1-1	TGTGCCAGCAGTTTTTCGGGACCCAAGGCTGAAGCTTTCTTT	CASSFSGPKAEAFF
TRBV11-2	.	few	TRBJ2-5	TGTGCCAGCATCCAAAACCCCGGGGGCTGGGAGACCCAGTACTTC	CASIQNPGGWETQYF
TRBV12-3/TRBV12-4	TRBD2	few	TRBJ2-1	TGTGCCAGCAGTCCCTCTTCCCGGGGACTAGCGGGGGGGATGTCCTACAATGAGCAGTTCTTC	CASSPSSRGLAGGMSYNEQFF
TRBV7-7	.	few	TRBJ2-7	TGTGCCAGCAGCTTGCGGGCAGGGGTAGCCTACGAGCAGTACTTC	CASSLRAGVAYEQYF
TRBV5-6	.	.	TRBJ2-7	TGTGCCAGCAGCCCAGGGATAAATTACGAGCAGTACTTC	CASSPGINYEQYF
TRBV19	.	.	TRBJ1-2	TGTGCCAGTAGTCCGACAGTTTCCTACTATGGCTACACCTTC	CASSPTVSYYGYTF
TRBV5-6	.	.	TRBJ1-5	TGTGCCAGCAGCTGGGCAGGGGAGAGCAATCAGCCCCAGCATTTT	CASSWAGESNQPQHF
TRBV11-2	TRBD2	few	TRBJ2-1	TGTGCCAGCAGCTCCTCCCGACTAGCGGGGGGGCCGGACAATGAGCAGTTCTTC	CASSSSRLAGGPDNEQFF
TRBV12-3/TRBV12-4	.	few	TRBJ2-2	TGTGCCAGCAGTTTTAGCGACACCGGGGAGCTGTTTTTT	CASSFSDTGELFF
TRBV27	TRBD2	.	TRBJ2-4	TGTGCCAGCAGCCGCGGGGGGGCGACCAAAAACATTCAGTACTTC	CASSRGGATKNIQYF
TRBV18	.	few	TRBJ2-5	TGTGCCAGCTCACCAACCATAAGTGAGACCCAGTACTTC	CASSPTISETQYF
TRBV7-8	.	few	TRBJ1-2	TGTGCCAGCAGCCGGGGTGAATACAGGGTCTACACCTTC	CASSRGEYRVYTF
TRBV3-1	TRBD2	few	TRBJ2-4	TGTGCCAGCAGCCAAGGTAGCGGGGTGGCGGACATTCAGTACTTC	CASSQGSGVADIQYF
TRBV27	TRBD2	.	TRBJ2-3	TGTGCCAGCAGTTCCAAGCGGGGGGGACCCGATACGCAGTATTTT	CASSSKRGGPDTQYF
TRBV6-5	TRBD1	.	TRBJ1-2	TGTGCCAGCGGGAACAGGGGTCCCTATGGCTACACCTTC	CASGNRGPYGYTF
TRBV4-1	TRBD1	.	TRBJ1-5	TGCGCCAGCAGCCAGGTCCGACAGGGAAGTAGCAATCAGCCCCAGCATTTT	CASSQVRQGSSNQPQHF
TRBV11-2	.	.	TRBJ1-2	TGTGCCAGCAGCTTAGATCCTTTCGGGGACCAAGCTTATGGCTACACCTTC	CASSLDPFGDQAYGYTF
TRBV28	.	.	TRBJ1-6	TGTGCCAGCTCCCCGGCGGGAAGCAATTCACCCCTCCACTTT	CASSPAGSNSPLHF
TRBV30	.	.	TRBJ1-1	TGTGCCTGGAGTCGCGGGGGGGGGCAAGGAGCAGCTTTCTTT	CAWSRGGGQGAAFF
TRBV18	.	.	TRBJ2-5	TGTGCCAGCTCACCGAGACAAGGCGCGGGGGAGACCCAGTACTTC	CASSPRQGAGETQYF
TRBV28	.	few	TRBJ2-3	TGTGCCAGCAGCACCCCAGTGACAGATACGCAGTATTTT	CASSTPVTDTQYF
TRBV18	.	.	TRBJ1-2	TGTGCCAGCGGCCCAGGGGAGAATCGGGGTGGCTACACCTTC	CASGPGENRGGYTF
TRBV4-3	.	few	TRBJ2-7	TGCGCCAGCAGCCAAGCCATGGACTACGAGCAGTACTTC	CASSQAMDYEQYF
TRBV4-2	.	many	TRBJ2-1	TGTGCCAGCAGCCAAGATACGGGGGAATCCTACAATGAGCAGTTCTTC	CASSQDTGESYNEQFF
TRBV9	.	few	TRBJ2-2	TGTGCCAGCAGCGTACAGGGGAACACCGGGGAGCTGTTTTTT	CASSVQGNTGELFF
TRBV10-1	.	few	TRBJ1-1	TGCGCCAGCAGTGAGTCGACAGAGGTCGAAGCTTTCTTT	CASSESTEVEAFF